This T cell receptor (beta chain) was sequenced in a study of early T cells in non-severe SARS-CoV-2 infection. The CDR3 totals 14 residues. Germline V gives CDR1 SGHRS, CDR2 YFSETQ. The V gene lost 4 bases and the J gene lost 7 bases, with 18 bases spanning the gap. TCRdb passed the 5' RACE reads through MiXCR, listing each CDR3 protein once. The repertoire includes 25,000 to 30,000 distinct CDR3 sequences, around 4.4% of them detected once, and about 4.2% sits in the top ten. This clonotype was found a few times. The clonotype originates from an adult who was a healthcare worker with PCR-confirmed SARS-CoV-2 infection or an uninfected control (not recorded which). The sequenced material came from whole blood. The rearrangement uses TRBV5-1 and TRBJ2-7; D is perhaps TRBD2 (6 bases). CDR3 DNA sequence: TGCGCCAGCAGCGCTCTAGAGACGGGAGTGGAGCAGTACTTC. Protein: CASSALETGVEQYF.